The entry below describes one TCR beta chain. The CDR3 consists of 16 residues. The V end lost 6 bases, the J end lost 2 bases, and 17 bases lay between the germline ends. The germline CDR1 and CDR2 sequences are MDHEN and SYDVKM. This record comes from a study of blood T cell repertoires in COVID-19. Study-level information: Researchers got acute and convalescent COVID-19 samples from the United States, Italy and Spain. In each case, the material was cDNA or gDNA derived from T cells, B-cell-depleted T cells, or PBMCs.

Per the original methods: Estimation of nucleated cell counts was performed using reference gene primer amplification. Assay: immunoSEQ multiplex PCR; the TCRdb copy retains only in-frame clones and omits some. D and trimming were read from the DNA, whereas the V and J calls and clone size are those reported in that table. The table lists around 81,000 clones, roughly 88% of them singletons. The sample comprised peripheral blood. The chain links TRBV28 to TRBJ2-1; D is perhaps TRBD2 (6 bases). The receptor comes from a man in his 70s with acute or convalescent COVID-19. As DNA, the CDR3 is TGTGCCAGCAGATACGGGAGAGAGAATCCCTACAATGAGCAGTTCTTC. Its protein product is CASRYGRENPYNEQFF.